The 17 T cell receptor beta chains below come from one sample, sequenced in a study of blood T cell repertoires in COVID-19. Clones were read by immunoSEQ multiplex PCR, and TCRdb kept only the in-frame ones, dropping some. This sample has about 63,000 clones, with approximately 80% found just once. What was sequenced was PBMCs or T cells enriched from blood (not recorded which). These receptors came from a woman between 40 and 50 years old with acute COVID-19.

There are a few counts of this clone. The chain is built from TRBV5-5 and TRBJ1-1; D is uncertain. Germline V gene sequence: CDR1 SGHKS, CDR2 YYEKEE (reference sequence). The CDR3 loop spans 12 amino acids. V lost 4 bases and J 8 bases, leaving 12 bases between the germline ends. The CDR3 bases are TGTGCCAGCAGCCCGGGTCGCTTAGAAGCTTTCTTT. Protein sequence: CASSPGRLEAFF.

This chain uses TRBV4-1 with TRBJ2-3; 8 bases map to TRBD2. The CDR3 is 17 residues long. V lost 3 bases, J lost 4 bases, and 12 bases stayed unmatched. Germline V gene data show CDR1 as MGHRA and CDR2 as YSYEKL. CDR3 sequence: CASSHTERERGADTQYF. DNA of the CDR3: TGCGCCAGCAGCCATACCGAGCGGGAGAGGGGAGCAGATACGCAGTATTTT.

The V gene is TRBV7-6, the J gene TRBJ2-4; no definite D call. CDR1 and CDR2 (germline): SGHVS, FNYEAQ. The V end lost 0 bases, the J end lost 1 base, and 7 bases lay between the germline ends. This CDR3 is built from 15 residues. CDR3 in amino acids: CASSLATGAKNIQYF. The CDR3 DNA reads TGTGCCAGCAGCTTAGCGACGGGTGCCAAAAACATTCAGTACTTC.

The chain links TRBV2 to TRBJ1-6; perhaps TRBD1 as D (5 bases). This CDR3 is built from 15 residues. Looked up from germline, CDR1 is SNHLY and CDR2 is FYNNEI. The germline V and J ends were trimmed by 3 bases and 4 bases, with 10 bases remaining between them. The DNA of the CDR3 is TGTGCCAGCAGTGAGGAGGGACGGTATAATTCACCCCTCCACTTT. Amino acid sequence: CASSEEGRYNSPLHF.

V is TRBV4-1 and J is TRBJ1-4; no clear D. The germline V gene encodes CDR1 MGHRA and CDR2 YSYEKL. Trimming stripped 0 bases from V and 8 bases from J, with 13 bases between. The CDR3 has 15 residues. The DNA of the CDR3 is TGCGCCAGCAGCCAAGATGCCCCCGGTTGGGAAAAACTGTTTTTT. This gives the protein CASSQDAPGWEKLFF.

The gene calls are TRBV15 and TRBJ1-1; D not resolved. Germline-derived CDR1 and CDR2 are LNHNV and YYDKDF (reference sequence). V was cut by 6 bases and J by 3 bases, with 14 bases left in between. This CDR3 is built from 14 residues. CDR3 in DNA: TGTGCCACCAGGACGGGAGCCGTTGACACTGAAGCTTTCTTT. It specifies CATRTGAVDTEAFF.

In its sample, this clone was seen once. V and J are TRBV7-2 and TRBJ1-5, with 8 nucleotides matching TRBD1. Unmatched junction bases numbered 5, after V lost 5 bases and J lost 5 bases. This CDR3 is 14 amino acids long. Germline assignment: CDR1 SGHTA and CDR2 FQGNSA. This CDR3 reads CASSPQGAYQPQHF. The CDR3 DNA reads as TGTGCCAGCAGCCCCCAGGGGGCCTATCAGCCCCAGCATTTT.

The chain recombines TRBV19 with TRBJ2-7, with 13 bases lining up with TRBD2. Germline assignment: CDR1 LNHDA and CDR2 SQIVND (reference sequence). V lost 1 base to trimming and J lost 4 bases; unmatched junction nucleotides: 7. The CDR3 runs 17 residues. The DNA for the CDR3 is TGTGCCAGTAGTATAGGACTAGCGGGAGGTCGTGTGTACGAGCAGTACTTC. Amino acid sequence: CASSIGLAGGRVYEQYF.

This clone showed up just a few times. The CDR3 DNA is TGTGCCAGCAGCATGGGGACAGGGACCTTTAATCAGCCCCAGCATTTT. It codes for CASSMGTGTFNQPQHF. The chain has TRBV27 and TRBJ1-5; 9 bases are shared with TRBD1. CDR1 and CDR2 from the germline V gene are MNHEY and SMNVEV (reference sequence). J gave up 4 bases and V 6 bases, and 10 bases lay outside the gene matches. The CDR3 contains 16 residues.

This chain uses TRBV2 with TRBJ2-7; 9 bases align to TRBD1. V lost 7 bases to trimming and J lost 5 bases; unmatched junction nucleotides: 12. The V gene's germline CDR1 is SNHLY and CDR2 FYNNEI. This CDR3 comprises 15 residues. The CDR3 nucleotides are TGTGCCAGCACCTACCCCGGGGACAGGGCCGACGAGCAGTACTTC. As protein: CASTYPGDRADEQYF.

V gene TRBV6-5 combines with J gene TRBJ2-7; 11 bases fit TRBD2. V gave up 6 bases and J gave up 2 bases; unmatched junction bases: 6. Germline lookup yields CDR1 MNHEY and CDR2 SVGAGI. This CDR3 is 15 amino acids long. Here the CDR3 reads CASRVTSGSTYEQYF. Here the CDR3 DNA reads TGTGCCAGCAGGGTTACTAGCGGGAGTACCTACGAGCAGTACTTC.

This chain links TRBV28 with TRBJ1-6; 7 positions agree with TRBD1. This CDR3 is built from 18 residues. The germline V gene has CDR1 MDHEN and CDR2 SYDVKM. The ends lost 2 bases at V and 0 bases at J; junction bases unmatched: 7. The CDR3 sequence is CASSLLGQTISYNSPLHF. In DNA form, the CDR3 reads TGTGCCAGCAGTTTACTGGGACAGACTATCTCCTATAATTCACCCCTCCACTTT.

The CDR3 DNA follows: TGTGCCAGCAGCCTGAATTTCGGGAGTCAAAATGAGCAGTTCTTC. Protein: CASSLNFGSQNEQFF. This chain uses TRBV7-2 with TRBJ2-1; tentatively, D is TRBD2 (6 bases). Germline CDR1 is SGHTA and CDR2 is FQGNSA. V shed 5 bases and J shed 7 bases, with 18 bases lying between them. The CDR3 is 15 amino acids.

DNA of the CDR3: TGTGCCATCAGTGAGTTTGGGACAGGGAAGGATGAGCAGTTCTTC. It yields the protein CAISEFGTGKDEQFF. This chain connects TRBV10-3 to TRBJ2-1, with 9 nucleotides matching TRBD1. Germline CDR1 reads ENHRY; CDR2 reads SYGVKD. The CDR3 covers 15 residues. The J segment lost 8 bases and the V segment lost 1 base, leaving 6 bases of the junction unmatched.

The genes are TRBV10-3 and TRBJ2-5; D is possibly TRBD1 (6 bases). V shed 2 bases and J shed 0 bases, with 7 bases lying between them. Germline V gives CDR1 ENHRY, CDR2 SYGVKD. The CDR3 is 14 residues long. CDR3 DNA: TGTGCCATCAGTGAGGGACAGAACCAAGAGACCCAGTACTTC. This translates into CAISEGQNQETQYF.

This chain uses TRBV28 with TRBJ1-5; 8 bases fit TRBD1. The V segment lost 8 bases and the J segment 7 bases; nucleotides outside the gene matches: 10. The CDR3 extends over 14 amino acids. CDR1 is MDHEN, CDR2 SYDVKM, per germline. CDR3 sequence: CASQEAGGTQPQHF. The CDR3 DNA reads TGTGCCAGCCAGGAGGCAGGGGGCACGCAGCCCCAGCATTTT.

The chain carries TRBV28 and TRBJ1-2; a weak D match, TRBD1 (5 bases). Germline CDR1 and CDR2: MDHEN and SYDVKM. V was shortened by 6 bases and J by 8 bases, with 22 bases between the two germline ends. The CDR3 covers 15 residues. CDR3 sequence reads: CASSPPLPGMFGYTF. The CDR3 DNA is TGTGCCAGCAGCCCTCCCCTCCCAGGGATGTTCGGCTACACCTTC.